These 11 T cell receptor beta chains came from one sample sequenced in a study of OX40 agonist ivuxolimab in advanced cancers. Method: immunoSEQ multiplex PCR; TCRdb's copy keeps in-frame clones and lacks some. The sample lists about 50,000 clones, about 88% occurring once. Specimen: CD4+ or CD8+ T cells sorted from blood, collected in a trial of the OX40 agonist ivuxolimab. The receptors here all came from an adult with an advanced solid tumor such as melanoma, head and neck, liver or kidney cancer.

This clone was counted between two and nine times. The CDR3 here is CAWSSGSRRWTDTQYF. CDR3 sequence (DNA): TGTGCCTGGAGTTCTGGGAGTCGGAGGTGGACAGATACGCAGTATTTT. J is TRBJ2-3 and V is TRBV30; possible D gene TRBD2, 5 bases. The V gene lost 2 bases and the J gene lost 3 bases, with 18 bases spanning the gap. Germline V gives CDR1 GTSNPN, CDR2 SVGIG (reference sequence). The CDR3 consists of 16 residues.

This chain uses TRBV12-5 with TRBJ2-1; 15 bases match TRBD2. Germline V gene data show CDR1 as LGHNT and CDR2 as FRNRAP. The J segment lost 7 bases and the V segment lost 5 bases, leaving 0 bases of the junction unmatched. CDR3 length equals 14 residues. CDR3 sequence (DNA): TGTGCTAGTGGTGGGACTAGCGGGAGGAATGAGCAGTTCTTC. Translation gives CASGGTSGRNEQFF.

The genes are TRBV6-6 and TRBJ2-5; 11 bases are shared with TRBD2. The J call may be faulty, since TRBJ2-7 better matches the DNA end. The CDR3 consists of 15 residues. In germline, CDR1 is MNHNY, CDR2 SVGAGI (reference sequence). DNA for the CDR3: TGTGCCAGCAGTACTACTAGCGGGAGTGTCTACGAGCAGTACTTC. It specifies CASSTTSGSVYEQYF.

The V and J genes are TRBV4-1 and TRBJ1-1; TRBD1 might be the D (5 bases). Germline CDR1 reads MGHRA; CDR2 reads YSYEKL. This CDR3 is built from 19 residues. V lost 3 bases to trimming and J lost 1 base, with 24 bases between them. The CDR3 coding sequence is TGCGCCAGCAGCCAGGATTTGGGGAGGGGTGATGTGGGGAACACTGAAGCTTTCTTT. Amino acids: CASSQDLGRGDVGNTEAFF.

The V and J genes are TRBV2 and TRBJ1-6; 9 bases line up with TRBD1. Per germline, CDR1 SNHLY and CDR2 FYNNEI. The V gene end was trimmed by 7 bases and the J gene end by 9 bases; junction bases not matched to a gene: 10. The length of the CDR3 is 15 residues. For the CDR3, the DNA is TGTGCCAGCATCCTACAGGGGGCTCCCCCTTCACCCCTCCACTTT. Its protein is CASILQGAPPSPLHF.

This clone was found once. CDR3 region: CASRLAASSTDTQYF. CDR3 nucleotides: TGTGCCAGCAGGCTAGCGGCCTCTAGCACAGATACGCAGTATTTT. The chain recombines TRBV4-2 with TRBJ2-3, with TRBD2 matching 7 bases. V trimming: 6 bases; J trimming: 0 bases; junction bases outside the gene matches: 6. This CDR3 region has 15 residues. The germline gives CDR1 LGHNA, CDR2 YNFKEQ.

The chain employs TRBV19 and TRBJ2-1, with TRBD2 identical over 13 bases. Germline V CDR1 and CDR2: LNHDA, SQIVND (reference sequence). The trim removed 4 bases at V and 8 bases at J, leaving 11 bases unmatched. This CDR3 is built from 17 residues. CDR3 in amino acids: CASSTKRTSGRFDEQFF. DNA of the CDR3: TGTGCCAGTAGTACGAAACGGACTAGCGGGAGATTCGATGAGCAGTTCTTC.

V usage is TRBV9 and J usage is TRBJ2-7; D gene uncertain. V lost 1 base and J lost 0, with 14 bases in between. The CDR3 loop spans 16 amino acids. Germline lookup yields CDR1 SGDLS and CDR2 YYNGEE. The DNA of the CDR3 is TGTGCCAGCAGCGTATATATGATATTCCGCTCCTACGAGCAGTACTTC. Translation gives CASSVYMIFRSYEQYF.

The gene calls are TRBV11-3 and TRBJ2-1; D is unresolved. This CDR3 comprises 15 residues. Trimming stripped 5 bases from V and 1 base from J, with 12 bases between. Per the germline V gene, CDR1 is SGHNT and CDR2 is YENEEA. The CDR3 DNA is TGTGCCAGCAGCCACGCTGGATCTTCCTACAATGAGCAGTTCTTC. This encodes CASSHAGSSYNEQFF.

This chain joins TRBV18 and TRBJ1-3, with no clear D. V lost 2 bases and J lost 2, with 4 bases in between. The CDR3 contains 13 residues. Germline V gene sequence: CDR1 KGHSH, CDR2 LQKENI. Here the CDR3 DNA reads TGTGCCAGCTCACCAGCGACTGGAAACACCATATATTTT. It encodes CASSPATGNTIYF.

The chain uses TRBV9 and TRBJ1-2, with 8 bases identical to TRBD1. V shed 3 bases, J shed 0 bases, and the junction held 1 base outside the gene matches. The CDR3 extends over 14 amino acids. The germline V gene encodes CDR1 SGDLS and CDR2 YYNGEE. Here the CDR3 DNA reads TGTGCCAGCAGCGAGGACAGGGCTAACTATGGCTACACCTTC. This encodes CASSEDRANYGYTF. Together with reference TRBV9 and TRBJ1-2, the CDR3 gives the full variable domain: DSGVTQTPKHLITATGQRVTLRCSPRSGDLSVYWYQQSLDQGLQFLIQYYNGEERAKGNILERFSAQQFPDLHSELNLSSLELGDSALYFCASSEDRANYGYTFGSGTRLTVV.